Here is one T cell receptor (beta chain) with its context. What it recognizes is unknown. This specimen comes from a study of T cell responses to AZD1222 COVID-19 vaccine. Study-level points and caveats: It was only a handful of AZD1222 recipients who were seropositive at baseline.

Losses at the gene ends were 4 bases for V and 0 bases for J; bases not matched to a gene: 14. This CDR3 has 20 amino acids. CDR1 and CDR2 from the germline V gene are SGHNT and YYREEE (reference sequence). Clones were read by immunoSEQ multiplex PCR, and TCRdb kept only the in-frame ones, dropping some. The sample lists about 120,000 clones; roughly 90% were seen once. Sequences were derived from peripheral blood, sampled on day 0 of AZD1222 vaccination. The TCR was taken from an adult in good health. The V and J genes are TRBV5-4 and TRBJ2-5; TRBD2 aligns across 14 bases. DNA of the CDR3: TGTGCCAGCAGCGCCCCCCCGGGACTAGCGGGGGTCAAGTACCAAGAGACCCAGTACTTC. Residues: CASSAPPGLAGVKYQETQYF.